This TCR beta chain derives from a study of T-cell memory formation after mild COVID-19. MiXCR, run by TCRdb on the 5' RACE reads, gives a single entry per CDR3 protein. This sample has 550,000 to 600,000 distinct CDR3 sequences, with 15% to 20% found just once. Material: PBMCs or a T cell subset sorted from them (not recorded which). This clonotype was sampled from an adult woman who had mild COVID-19 (a few samples of this study predate the infection). Cell type and time point are not known.

The CDR3 sequence is CASRPLRGAYEQYF. CDR3 coding DNA: TGTGCCAGCAGACCCCTGCGAGGTGCCTACGAGCAGTACTTC. The chain employs TRBV6-5 and TRBJ2-7; D is undetermined. Trimming removed 6 bases from V and 2 bases from J, with 14 bases in between. In germline, CDR1 is MNHEY, CDR2 SVGAGI. The CDR3 covers 14 residues.